This T cell receptor beta chain was sequenced during a study of vaccination effects on CD4 cells after COVID-19. Study outcomes and limitations: Clones that were induced by infection or by vaccine showed marked contraction late after vaccination.

This table comes from immunoSEQ multiplex PCR, and its TCRdb copy is limited to in-frame clones, with some not included. The sample has 70,000 to 85,000 clones; about 86% are singletons. Peptide-pool stimulation followed by sequencing identified expanded antigen-specific CD4+ clonotypes in the ViraFEST assay. Culture lasted approximately 10 days before CD4+ T cell isolation. Each participant received a vaccine that was either BNT162b2 or mRNA-1273, given as two doses. Between the trimmed V and J ends, which lost 0 bases and 0 bases, there was a span of 23 bases. The CDR3 runs to 20 residues. Germline loops: CDR1 LGHDT, CDR2 YNNKEL (reference sequence). This clone was found a few times. The antigen is not known.

Source: CD4+ T cells from PBMCs cultured with HCoV-229E spike peptides, taken after COVID-19 vaccination. The sequence came from a human donor who received a COVID-19 vaccine. This chain connects TRBV3-1 (or the pseudogene TRBV3-2) to TRBJ1-2, with a weak D call TRBD1 (5 bases). CDR3 region: CASSQDRSAGRSRANYGYTF. Here the CDR3 DNA reads TGTGCCAGCAGCCAAGATCGTAGTGCAGGGCGAAGTCGTGCTAACTATGGCTACACCTTC.